These 4 T cell receptor beta chains originate from one sample sequenced in a study of blood T cell repertoires in COVID-19. The repertoire was sequenced with immunoSEQ multiplex PCR; TCRdb's copy has only in-frame clones and lacks some. The sample has a few hundred thousand clones; about 90% are singletons. The sample consisted of peripheral blood. These receptors were taken from a woman aged 25 to 39 with COVID-19, enrolled during active disease.

This clone was seen more than once but under ten times. V is TRBV19 and J is TRBJ1-2, with 11 bases matching TRBD1. CDR1 is LNHDA, CDR2 SQIVND, per germline (reference sequence). This CDR3 is 14 amino acids long. The ends lost 6 bases at V and 7 bases at J; junction bases unmatched: 7. CDR3 sequence (DNA): TGTGCCAGTAGCAGAGGACAGGGGGCCTTTGGCTACACCTTC. It encodes CASSRGQGAFGYTF.

V and J are TRBV23-1 and TRBJ2-1; TRBD2 matches 11 bases. TRBV23-1 is placed among ORFs of uncertain function. This CDR3 has 16 amino acids. J lost 8 bases, V lost 2 bases, and 8 bases had no gene match. The CDR3 protein is CASSQPSGGKGYEQFF. The CDR3 bases are TGCGCCAGCAGTCAACCTAGCGGGGGGAAGGGCTATGAGCAGTTCTTC.

This sequence joins TRBV5-4 and TRBJ2-1; unclear D gene. V was clipped by 4 bases and J by 0 bases, with 11 bases between them. This CDR3 has 15 amino acids. Germline assignment: CDR1 SGHNT and CDR2 YYREEE (reference sequence). The CDR3: CASSQRLSSYNEQFF. CDR3 in DNA: TGTGCCAGCAGCCAAAGATTGAGCTCCTACAATGAGCAGTTCTTC.

The chain links TRBV6-5 to TRBJ1-4; D remains ambiguous. From germline, CDR1 is MNHEY and CDR2 SVGAGI. The CDR3 has 13 residues. The germline V and J ends were trimmed by 2 bases and 3 bases, with 4 bases remaining between them. Here the CDR3 DNA reads TGTGCCAGCAGTTACAGAGCTAATGAAAAACTGTTTTTT. Its protein is CASSYRANEKLFF.